The T cell receptor (beta chain) under discussion was sequenced for a study of blood T cell repertoires in COVID-19. Study details: T cells, B-cell-depleted T cells, or PBMCs supplied cDNA or gDNA.

The CDR3 is 13 residues long. The germline V gene has CDR1 KGHDR and CDR2 SFDVKD. Germline trimming cut 7 bases from V and 4 bases from J; bases unmatched to any gene: 1. Authors' processing steps: It was from reference gene primer amplification that nucleated cell counts were estimated. Assay used: immunoSEQ multiplex PCR; TCRdb lists only in-frame clones, some missing. Clonal size and the V and J genes are those of that table, whereas D and trimming came from the DNA. The sample has roughly 120,000 clones, around 64% seen once. The source of this sequence is a human donor with acute or convalescent COVID-19. The donor label of this sample is uncertain. Sequencing was done on a sample of peripheral blood. V gene TRBV24-1 combines with J gene TRBJ2-3, with TRBD2 matching 10 bases. The CDR3 loop is CATRSGGADTQYF. The CDR3 bases are TGTGCCACCAGGAGCGGGGGGGCAGATACGCAGTATTTT.